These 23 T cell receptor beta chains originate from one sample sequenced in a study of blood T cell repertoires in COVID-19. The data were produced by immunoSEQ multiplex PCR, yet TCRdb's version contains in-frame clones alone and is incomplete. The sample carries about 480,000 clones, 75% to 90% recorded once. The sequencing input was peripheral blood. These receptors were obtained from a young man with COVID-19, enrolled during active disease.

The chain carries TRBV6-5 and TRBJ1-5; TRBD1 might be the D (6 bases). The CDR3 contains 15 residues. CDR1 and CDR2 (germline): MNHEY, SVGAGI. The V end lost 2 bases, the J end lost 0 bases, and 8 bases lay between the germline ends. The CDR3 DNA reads TGTGCCAGCAGTTACGCGGGGGCTAGCAATCAGCCCCAGCATTTT. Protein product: CASSYAGASNQPQHF.

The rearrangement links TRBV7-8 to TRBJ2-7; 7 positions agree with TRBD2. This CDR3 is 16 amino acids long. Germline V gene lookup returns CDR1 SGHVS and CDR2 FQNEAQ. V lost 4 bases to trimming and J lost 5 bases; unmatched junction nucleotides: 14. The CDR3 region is CASSSHPRGRANEQYF. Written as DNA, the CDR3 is TGTGCCAGCAGCTCACACCCGCGGGGGAGGGCGAACGAGCAGTACTTC. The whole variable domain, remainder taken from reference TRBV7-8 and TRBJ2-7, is GAGVSQSPRYKVAKRGQDVALRCDPISGHVSLFWYQQALGQGPEFLTYFQNEAQLDKSGLPSDRFFAERPEGSVSTLKIQRTQQEDSAVYLCASSSHPRGRANEQYFGPGTRLTVT.

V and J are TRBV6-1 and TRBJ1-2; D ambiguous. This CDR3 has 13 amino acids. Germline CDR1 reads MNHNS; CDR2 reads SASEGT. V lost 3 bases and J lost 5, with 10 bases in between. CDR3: CASSDTSLYGYTF. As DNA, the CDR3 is TGTGCCAGCAGTGATACCAGTTTATATGGCTACACCTTC.

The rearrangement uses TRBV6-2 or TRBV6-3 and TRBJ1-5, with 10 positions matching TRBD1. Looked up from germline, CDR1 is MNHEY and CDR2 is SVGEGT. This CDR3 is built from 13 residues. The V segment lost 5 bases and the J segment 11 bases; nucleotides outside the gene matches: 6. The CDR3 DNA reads TGTGCCAGCAGTGCCCCCGGGACAGGGGCCCAGCATTTT. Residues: CASSAPGTGAQHF.

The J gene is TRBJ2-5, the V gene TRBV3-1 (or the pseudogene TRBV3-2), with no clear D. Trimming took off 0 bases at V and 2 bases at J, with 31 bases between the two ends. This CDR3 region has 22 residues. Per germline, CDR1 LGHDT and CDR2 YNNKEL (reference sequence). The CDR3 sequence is CASSQDGRSQVQATGQQETQYF. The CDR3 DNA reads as TGTGCCAGCAGCCAAGATGGCAGGTCACAAGTCCAGGCCACCGGCCAACAAGAGACCCAGTACTTC.

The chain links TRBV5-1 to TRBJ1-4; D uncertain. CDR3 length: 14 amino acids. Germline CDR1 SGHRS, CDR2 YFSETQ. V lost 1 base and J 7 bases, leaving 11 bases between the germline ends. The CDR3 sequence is CASSLTEGSEKLFF. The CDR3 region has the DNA TGCGCCAGCAGCTTGACAGAGGGAAGTGAAAAACTGTTTTTT. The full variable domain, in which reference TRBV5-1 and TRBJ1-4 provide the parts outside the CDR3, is KAGVTQTPRYLIKTRGQQVTLSCSPISGHRSVSWYQQTPGQGLQFLFEYFSETQRNKGNFPGRFSGRQFSNSRSEMNVSTLELGDSALYLCASSLTEGSEKLFFGSGTQLSVL.

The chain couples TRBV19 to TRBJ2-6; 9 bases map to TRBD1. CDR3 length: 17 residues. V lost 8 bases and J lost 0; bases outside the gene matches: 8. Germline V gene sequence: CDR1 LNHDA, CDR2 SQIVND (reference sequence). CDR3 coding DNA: TGTGCCAGTTTTCTCGGACAGGGGAACTCTGGGGCCAACGTCCTGACTTTC. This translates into CASFLGQGNSGANVLTF.

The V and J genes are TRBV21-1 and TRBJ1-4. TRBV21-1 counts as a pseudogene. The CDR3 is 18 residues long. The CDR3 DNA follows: TGTGCCAGCACCCCCACTTTGAGGAGGGAGGCTTGGGGGGGAAAACTGTTTTTT. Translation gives CASTPTLRREAWGGKLFF.

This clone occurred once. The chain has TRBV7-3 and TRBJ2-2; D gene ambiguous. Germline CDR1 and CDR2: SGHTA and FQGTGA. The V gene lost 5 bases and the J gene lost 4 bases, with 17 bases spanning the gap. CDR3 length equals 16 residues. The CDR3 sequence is CASSPNSRSFTGELFF. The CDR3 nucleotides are TGTGCCAGCAGCCCCAATTCCCGTAGTTTCACCGGGGAGCTGTTTTTT.

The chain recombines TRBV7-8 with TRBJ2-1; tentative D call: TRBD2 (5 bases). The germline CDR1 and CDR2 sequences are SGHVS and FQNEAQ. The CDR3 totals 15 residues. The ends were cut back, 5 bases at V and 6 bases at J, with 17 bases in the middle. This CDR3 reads CASSESIAGVNEQFF. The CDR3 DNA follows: TGTGCCAGCAGCGAATCGATTGCGGGTGTCAATGAGCAGTTCTTC.

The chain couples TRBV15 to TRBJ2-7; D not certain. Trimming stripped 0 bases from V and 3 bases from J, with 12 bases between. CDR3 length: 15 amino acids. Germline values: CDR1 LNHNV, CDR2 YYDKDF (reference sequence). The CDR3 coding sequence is TGTGCCACCAGCAGAGATTTCCGCCCTAACTACGAGCAGTACTTC. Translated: CATSRDFRPNYEQYF.

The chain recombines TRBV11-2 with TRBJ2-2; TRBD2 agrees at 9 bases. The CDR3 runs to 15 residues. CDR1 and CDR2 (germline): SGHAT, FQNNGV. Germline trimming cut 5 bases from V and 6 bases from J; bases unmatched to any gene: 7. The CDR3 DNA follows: TGTGCCAGCAGCCAAGGGACTAGCTCGGCCGGGGAGCTGTTTTTT. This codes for CASSQGTSSAGELFF.

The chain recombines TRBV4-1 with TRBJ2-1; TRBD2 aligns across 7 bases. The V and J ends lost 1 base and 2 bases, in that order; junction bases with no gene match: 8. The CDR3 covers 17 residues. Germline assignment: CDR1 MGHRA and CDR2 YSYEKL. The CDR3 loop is CASSQGPGRTPYNEQFF. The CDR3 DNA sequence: TGCGCCAGCAGCCAAGGTCCCGGGAGGACCCCCTACAATGAGCAGTTCTTC.

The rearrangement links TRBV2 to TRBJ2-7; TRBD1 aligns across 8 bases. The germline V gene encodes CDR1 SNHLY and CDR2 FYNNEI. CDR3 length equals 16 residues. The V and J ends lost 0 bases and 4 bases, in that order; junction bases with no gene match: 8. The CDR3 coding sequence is TGTGCCAGCAGTGAAGCGGAAGGACAGGGTATGTACGAGCAGTACTTC. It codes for CASSEAEGQGMYEQYF.

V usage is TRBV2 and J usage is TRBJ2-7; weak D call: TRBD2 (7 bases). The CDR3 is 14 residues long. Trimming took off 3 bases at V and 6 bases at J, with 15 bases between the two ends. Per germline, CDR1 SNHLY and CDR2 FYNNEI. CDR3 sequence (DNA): TGTGCCAGCAGTGACCGGGGGGCGGTAGGCGAGCAGTACTTC. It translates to CASSDRGAVGEQYF.

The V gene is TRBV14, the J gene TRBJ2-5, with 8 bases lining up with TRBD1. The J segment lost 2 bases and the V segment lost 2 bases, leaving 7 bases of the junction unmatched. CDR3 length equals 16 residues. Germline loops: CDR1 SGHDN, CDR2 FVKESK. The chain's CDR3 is CASSQTRDRPQETQYF. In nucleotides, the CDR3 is TGTGCCAGCAGCCAAACCCGGGACAGGCCTCAAGAGACCCAGTACTTC.

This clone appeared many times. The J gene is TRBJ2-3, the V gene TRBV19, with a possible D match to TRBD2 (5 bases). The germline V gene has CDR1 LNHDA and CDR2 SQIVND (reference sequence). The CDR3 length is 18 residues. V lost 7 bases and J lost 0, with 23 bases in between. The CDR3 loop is CASTLPEPSSLSTDTQYF. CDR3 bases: TGTGCCAGTACCCTGCCGGAACCTAGCTCCCTAAGCACAGATACGCAGTATTTT.

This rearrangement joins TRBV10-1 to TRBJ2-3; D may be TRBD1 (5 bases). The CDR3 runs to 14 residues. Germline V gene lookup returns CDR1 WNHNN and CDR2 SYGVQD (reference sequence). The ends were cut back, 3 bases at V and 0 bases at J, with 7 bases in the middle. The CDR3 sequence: CASSDGHSTDTQYF. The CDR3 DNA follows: TGCGCCAGCAGTGACGGACACAGCACAGATACGCAGTATTTT.

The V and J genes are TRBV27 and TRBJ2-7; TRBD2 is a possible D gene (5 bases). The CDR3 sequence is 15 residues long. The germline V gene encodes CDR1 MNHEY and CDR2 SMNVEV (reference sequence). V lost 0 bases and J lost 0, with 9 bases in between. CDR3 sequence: CASSLSGGSSYEQYF. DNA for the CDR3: TGTGCCAGCAGTTTATCGGGCGGGTCCTCCTACGAGCAGTACTTC.

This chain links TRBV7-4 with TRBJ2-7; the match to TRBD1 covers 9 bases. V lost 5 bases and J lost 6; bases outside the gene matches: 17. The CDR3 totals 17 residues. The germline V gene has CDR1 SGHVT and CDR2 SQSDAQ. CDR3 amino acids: CASSPPSWDRARGEQYF. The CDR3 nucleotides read TGTGCCAGCAGCCCCCCCTCATGGGACAGGGCGCGGGGCGAGCAGTACTTC. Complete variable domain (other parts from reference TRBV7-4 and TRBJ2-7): GAGVSQSPRYKVAKRGRDVALRCDSISGHVTLYWYRQTLGQGSEVLTYSQSDAQRDKSGRPSGRFSAERPERSVSTLKIQRTEQGDSAVYLCASSPPSWDRARGEQYFGPGTRLTVT.

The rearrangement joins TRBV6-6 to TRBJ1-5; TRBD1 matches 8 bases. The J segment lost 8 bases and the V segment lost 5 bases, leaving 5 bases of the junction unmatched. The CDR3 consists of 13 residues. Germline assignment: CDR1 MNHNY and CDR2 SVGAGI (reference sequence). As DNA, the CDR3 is TGTGCCAGCAGTCCGGACAGGGTAAAGCCCCAGCATTTT. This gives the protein CASSPDRVKPQHF.

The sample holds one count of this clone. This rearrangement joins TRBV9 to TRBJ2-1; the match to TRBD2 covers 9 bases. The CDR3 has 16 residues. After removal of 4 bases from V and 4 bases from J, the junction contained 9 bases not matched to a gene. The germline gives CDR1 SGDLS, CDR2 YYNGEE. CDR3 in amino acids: CASSTTGLAVYNEQFF. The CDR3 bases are TGTGCCAGCAGCACAACGGGACTAGCAGTATACAATGAGCAGTTCTTC.

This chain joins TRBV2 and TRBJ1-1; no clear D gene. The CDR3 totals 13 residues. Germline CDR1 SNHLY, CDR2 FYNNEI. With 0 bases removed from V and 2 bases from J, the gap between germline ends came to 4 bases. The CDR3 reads CASSEAVNTEAFF. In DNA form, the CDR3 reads TGTGCCAGCAGTGAAGCCGTTAACACTGAAGCTTTCTTT.